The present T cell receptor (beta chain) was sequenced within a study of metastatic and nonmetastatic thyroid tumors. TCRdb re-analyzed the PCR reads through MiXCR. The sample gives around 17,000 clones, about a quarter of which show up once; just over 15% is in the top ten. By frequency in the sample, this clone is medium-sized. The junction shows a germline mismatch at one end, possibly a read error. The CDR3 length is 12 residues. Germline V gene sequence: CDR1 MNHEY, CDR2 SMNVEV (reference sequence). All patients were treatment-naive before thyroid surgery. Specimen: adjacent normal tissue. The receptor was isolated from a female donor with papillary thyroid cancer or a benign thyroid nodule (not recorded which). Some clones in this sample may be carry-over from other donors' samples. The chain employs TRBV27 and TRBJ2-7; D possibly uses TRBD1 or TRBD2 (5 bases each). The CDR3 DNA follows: TGTGCCAGCAAAATACCCGCCGGGACCATTTTGTTC. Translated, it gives CASKIPAGTILF.